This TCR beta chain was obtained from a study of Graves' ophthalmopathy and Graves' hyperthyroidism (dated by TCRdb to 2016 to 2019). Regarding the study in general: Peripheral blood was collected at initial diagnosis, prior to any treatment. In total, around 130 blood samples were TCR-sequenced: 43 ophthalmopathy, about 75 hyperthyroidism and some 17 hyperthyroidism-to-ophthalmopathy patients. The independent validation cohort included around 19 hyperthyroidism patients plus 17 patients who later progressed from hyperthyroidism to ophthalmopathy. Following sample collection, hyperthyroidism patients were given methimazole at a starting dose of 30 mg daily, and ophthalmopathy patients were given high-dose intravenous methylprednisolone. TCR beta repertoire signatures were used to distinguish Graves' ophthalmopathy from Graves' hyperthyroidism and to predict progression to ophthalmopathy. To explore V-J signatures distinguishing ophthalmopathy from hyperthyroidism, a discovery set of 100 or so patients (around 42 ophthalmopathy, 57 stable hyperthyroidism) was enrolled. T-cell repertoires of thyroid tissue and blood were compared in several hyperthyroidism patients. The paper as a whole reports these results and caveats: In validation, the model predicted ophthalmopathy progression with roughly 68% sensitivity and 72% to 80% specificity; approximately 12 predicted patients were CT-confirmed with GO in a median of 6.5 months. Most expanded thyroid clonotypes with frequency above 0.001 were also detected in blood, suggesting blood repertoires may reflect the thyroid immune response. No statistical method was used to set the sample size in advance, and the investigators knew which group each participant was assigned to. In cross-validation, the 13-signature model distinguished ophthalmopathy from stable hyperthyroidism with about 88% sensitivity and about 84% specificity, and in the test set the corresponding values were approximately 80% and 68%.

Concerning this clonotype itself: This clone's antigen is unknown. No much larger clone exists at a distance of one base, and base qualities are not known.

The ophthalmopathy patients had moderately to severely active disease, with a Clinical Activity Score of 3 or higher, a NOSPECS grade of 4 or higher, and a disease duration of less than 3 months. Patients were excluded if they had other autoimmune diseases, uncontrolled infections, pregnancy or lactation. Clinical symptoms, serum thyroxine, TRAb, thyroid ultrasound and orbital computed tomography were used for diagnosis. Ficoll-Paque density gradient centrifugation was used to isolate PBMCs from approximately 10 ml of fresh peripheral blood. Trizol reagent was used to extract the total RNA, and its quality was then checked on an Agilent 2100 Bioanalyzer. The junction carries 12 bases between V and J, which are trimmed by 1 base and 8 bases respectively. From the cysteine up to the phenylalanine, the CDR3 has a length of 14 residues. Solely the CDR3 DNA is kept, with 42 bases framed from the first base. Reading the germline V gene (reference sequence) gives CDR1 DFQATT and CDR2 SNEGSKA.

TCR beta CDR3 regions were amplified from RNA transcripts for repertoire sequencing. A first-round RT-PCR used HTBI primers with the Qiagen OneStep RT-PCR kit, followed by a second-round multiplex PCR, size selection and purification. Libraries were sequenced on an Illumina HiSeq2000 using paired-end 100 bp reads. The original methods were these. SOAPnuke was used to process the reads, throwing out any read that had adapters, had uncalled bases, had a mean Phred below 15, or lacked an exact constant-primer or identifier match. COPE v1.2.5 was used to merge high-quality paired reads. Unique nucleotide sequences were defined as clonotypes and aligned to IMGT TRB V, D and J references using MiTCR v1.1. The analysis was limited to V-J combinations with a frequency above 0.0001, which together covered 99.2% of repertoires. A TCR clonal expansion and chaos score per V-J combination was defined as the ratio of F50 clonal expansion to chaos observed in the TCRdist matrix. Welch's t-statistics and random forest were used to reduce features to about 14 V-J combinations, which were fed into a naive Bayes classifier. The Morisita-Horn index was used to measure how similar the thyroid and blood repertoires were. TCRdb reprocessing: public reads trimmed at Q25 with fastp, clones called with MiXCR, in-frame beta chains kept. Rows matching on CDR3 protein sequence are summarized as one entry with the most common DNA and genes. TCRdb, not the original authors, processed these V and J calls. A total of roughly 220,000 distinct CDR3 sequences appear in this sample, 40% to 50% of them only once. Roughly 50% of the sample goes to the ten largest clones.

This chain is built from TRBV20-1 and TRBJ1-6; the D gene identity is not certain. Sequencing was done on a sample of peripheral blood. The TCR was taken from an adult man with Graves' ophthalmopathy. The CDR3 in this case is CSARVGHGHSPLHF. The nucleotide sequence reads TGCAGTGCTAGAGTCGGCCACGGGCATTCACCCCTCCACTTT.